This T cell receptor beta chain was captured in a study of T cell repertoires in cytomegalovirus infection. TCRdb reanalysed the reads using MiXCR and keeps one entry per CDR3 protein. This sample carries fewer than 650,000 distinct CDR3 sequences, around 40% of them seen once, and the ten largest clones take more than 40%. Note on this clonotype: Its antigen is unknown.

Germline V CDR1 and CDR2: SGHAT, FQNNGV. J gave up 9 bases and V 6 bases, and 5 bases lay outside the gene matches. This CDR3 is 12 amino acids long. This chain uses TRBV11-2 with TRBJ2-1; 7 nucleotides agree with TRBD2. The sequencing here drew on cultured PBMCs, taken from culture after CMV antigen stimulation. This clonotype was sampled from a human donor in good health (CMV status not recorded). Some clones in this sample may be carry-over from other donors' samples. CDR3: CASRETSAEQFF. Here the CDR3 DNA reads TGTGCCAGCAGGGAAACTAGCGCTGAGCAGTTCTTC. The variable domain in full, with the rest retrieved from reference TRBV11-2 and TRBJ2-1, is EAGVAQSPRYKIIEKRQSVAFWCNPISGHATLYWYQQILGQGPKLLIQFQNNGVVDDSQLPKDRFSAERLKGVDSTLKIQPAKLEDSAVYLCASRETSAEQFFGPGTRLTVL.